Listed here are 21 T cell receptor beta chains from one sample, sequenced in a study of T-cell reconstitution after alpha-beta-depleted transplantation in children. Construction of the TCRbeta library involved unique molecular identifiers. TCRdb re-derived calls from the PCR reads in MiXCR, one entry per CDR3 protein. The sample includes roughly 570,000 distinct CDR3 sequences, over 20% seen only once; the top ten take around a third. The material sequenced was PBMCs, taken before TCRalphabeta/CD19-depleted stem cell transplant. Receptors were obtained from a boy under three years old with Wiskott-Aldrich syndrome, due to receive a stem cell transplant.

The chain combines TRBV12-3 or TRBV12-4 with TRBJ2-2, with 8 bases fitting TRBD1. The V segment lost 6 bases and the J segment 5 bases; nucleotides outside the gene matches: 5. This CDR3 region has 14 residues. The CDR3 reads CASRLGQGTGELFF. CDR3 coding DNA: TGTGCCAGCAGGCTAGGACAGGGTACCGGGGAGCTGTTTTTT.

This chain joins TRBV15 and TRBJ1-1; D is undetermined. CDR3 length: 15 amino acids. The V and J ends lost 0 bases and 3 bases respectively, with 11 bases between them. Germline loops: CDR1 LNHNV, CDR2 YYDKDF (reference sequence). CDR3 protein: CATSREFFGDTEAFF. In nucleotides, the CDR3 is TGTGCCACCAGCAGAGAGTTTTTCGGGGACACTGAAGCTTTCTTT.

This chain joins TRBV15 and TRBJ1-2; no definite D call. CDR1 is LNHNV, CDR2 YYDKDF, per germline (reference sequence). The length of the CDR3 is 14 residues. V lost 0 bases and J 9 bases, leaving 14 bases between the germline ends. CDR3: CATSRDGDQARYTF. CDR3 bases: TGTGCCACCAGCAGAGATGGTGATCAGGCCCGCTACACCTTC.

The chain uses TRBV5-5 and TRBJ2-5, with TRBD1 identical over 10 bases. The CDR3 is 15 amino acids. V lost 3 bases to trimming and J lost 5 bases; unmatched junction nucleotides: 7. The germline V gene has CDR1 SGHKS and CDR2 YYEKEE (reference sequence). The CDR3 DNA reads as TGTGCCAGCAGCTGGACAGGGGGAAAATGGGAGACCCAGTACTTC. This sequence encodes CASSWTGGKWETQYF.

The chain uses TRBV20-1 and TRBJ1-6, with D unresolved. This CDR3 region has 15 residues. Germline CDR1 is DFQATT and CDR2 is SNEGSKA (reference sequence). The V and J ends lost 5 bases and 2 bases respectively, with 13 bases between them. The CDR3: CSAQIERTYNSPLHF. Written as DNA, the CDR3 is TGCAGTGCTCAGATCGAGCGGACCTATAATTCACCCCTCCACTTT.

This clonotype has just a few counts. The chain is built from TRBV25-1 and TRBJ2-3; 9 bases line up with TRBD2. Germline CDR1 reads MGHDK; CDR2 reads SYGVNS. This CDR3 is built from 19 residues. Unmatched junction bases numbered 15, after V lost 3 bases and J lost 2 bases. CDR3 in amino acids: CASSEVGSGSISHTDTQYF. CDR3 nucleotides: TGTGCCAGCAGTGAGGTCGGTAGCGGGAGTATTTCGCACACAGATACGCAGTATTTT.

This clonotype was observed a few times. The V gene is TRBV5-1, the J gene TRBJ2-4; D possibly matches TRBD1 or TRBD2 (5 bases each). V shed 0 bases and J shed 8 bases, with 12 bases lying between them. The V gene's germline CDR1 is SGHRS and CDR2 YFSETQ. The CDR3 covers 14 residues. Here the CDR3 reads CASSLDPGSDIQYF. The CDR3 region has the DNA TGCGCCAGCAGCTTGGACCCAGGGAGTGACATTCAGTACTTC.

Worth noting for this clonotype: An end of the junction differs from the germline gene, which may be a read error. V usage is TRBV11-2 and J usage is TRBJ1-1, with D possibly being TRBD1 (5 bases). Germline CDR1 and CDR2: SGHAT and FQNNGV. The CDR3 has 14 residues. The CDR3 loop reads CASSIDRENTEAFF. The CDR3 DNA follows: TGTGCCAGCAGCATAGACAGAGAGAACACTGAAGCTTTCTTT. Together with reference TRBV11-2 and TRBJ1-1, the CDR3 gives the full variable domain: EAGVAQSPRYKIIEKRQSVAFWCNPISGHATLYWYQQILGQGPKLLIQFQNNGVVDDSQLPKDRFSAERLKGVDSTLKIQPAKLEDSAVYLCASSIDRENTEAFFGQGTRLTVV.

This clonotype was picked up a small number of times. The genes are TRBV12-3 or TRBV12-4 and TRBJ2-7; TRBD1 agrees at 9 bases. Trimming removed 3 bases from V and 2 bases from J; junction bases left unmatched: 8. CDR3 size: 16 residues. The CDR3 nucleotides read TGTGCCAGCAGTTTCTTCGGGACAGGGCAGACCTACGAGCAGTACTTC. This encodes CASSFFGTGQTYEQYF.

This clonotype has only a few counts. The chain links TRBV12-3 or TRBV12-4 to TRBJ2-5; TRBD1 matches at 7 bases. The V and J ends lost 6 bases and 2 bases, in that order; junction bases with no gene match: 15. This CDR3 is 17 amino acids long. CDR3 sequence: CASRPQNRDRKQETQYF. In DNA form, the CDR3 reads TGTGCCAGCAGACCACAAAACCGGGACAGAAAACAAGAGACCCAGTACTTC.

The genes are TRBV7-3 and TRBJ2-3; TRBD2 aligns across 10 bases. After removal of 0 bases from V and 4 bases from J, the junction contained 4 bases not matched to a gene. Germline loops: CDR1 SGHTA, CDR2 FQGTGA. The length of the CDR3 is 16 residues. The CDR3 DNA reads as TGTGCCAGCAGCTTAACGGGTCTAGCGGGAGCAGATACGCAGTATTTT. Translation: CASSLTGLAGADTQYF.

This rearrangement joins TRBV12-3 or TRBV12-4 to TRBJ2-2, with 10 bases identical to TRBD2. Germline trimming cut 3 bases from V and 5 bases from J; bases unmatched to any gene: 3. The CDR3 sequence is 15 residues long. The CDR3 is CASSLSGRVTGELFF. In nucleotides, the CDR3 is TGTGCCAGCAGTTTGAGCGGGAGGGTTACCGGGGAGCTGTTTTTT.

The CDR3 coding sequence is TGTGCCAGCAACTCCCGGGCGCTTTTACGGCACACCATATATTTT. Residues: CASNSRALLRHTIYF. The chain employs TRBV28 and TRBJ1-3, with D unresolved. The V end was cut by 7 bases, the J end by 8 bases, with 21 bases between. Per germline, CDR1 MDHEN and CDR2 SYDVKM. The CDR3 totals 15 residues.

V is TRBV5-1 and J is TRBJ2-1; D uncertain. Trimming took off 0 bases at V and 6 bases at J, with 7 bases between the two ends. In germline, CDR1 is SGHRS, CDR2 YFSETQ. The CDR3 extends over 13 amino acids. The CDR3 loop reads CASSLASRNEQFF. CDR3 sequence (DNA): TGCGCCAGCAGCTTGGCTTCGCGCAATGAGCAGTTCTTC.

This clonotype was detected only a few times. The J gene is TRBJ2-2, the V gene TRBV5-1; 8 bases align to TRBD1. CDR1 and CDR2 (germline): SGHRS, YFSETQ. The CDR3 has 16 residues. The V segment lost 5 bases and the J segment 0 bases; nucleotides outside the gene matches: 6. The CDR3, as DNA: TGCGCCAGCAGAGAGGACAGGGCTTCGAACACCGGGGAGCTGTTTTTT. Translation: CASREDRASNTGELFF.

This clonotype was detected only a few times. The chain employs TRBV5-1 and TRBJ2-3, with 8 positions matching TRBD2. Germline-derived CDR1 and CDR2 are SGHRS and YFSETQ. The CDR3 has 16 residues. J gave up 2 bases and V 5 bases, and 10 bases lay outside the gene matches. This CDR3 reads CASRLVLAGITDTQYF. CDR3 DNA: TGCGCCAGCAGACTGGTGTTAGCGGGGATCACAGATACGCAGTATTTT.

This chain joins TRBV24-1 and TRBJ2-3; 11 bases align to TRBD2. The CDR3 consists of 15 residues. The V gene end was trimmed by 4 bases and the J gene end by 5 bases; junction bases not matched to a gene: 4. From germline, CDR1 is KGHDR and CDR2 SFDVKD. For the CDR3, the DNA is TGTGCCACCAGTGACCCCGGGACTAGCGGAGATACGCAGTATTTT. This sequence encodes CATSDPGTSGDTQYF.

This clonotype was recorded a few times. The genes are TRBV3-1 and TRBJ2-1; 9 nucleotides line up with TRBD2. This CDR3 is built from 15 residues. The V gene end was trimmed by 1 base and the J gene end by 8 bases; junction bases not matched to a gene: 6. The germline V gene has CDR1 LGHDT and CDR2 YNNKEL (reference sequence). The CDR3 region is CASSQVPSGTYEQFF. The CDR3 region has the DNA TGTGCCAGCAGCCAAGTTCCTAGCGGGACCTATGAGCAGTTCTTC.

The J gene is TRBJ1-5, the V gene TRBV20-1; D remains ambiguous. Germline V gives CDR1 DFQATT, CDR2 SNEGSKA (reference sequence). This CDR3 spans 13 amino acids. CDR3 sequence: CSSGGLFNQPQHF. The DNA of the CDR3 is TGCAGCTCAGGTGGGCTGTTCAATCAGCCCCAGCATTTT.

This clonotype was counted between two and nine times. V and J are TRBV24-1 and TRBJ2-7; 8 bases agree with TRBD1. Per the germline V gene, CDR1 is KGHDR and CDR2 is SFDVKD. V shed 6 bases, J shed 3 bases, and the junction held 0 bases outside the gene matches. This CDR3 region has 12 residues. The CDR3 loop is CATSTGGYEQYF. The CDR3 coding sequence is TGTGCCACCAGTACAGGGGGCTACGAGCAGTACTTC.

This clonotype was counted between two and nine times. The chain carries TRBV6-1 and TRBJ2-3; no clear D. The V gene's germline CDR1 is MNHNS and CDR2 SASEGT. V was cut by 5 bases and J by 4 bases, with 10 bases left in between. This CDR3 has 13 residues. CDR3 sequence: CASSPSEPDTQYF. The CDR3 nucleotides are TGTGCCAGCAGTCCCAGCGAACCAGATACGCAGTATTTT.